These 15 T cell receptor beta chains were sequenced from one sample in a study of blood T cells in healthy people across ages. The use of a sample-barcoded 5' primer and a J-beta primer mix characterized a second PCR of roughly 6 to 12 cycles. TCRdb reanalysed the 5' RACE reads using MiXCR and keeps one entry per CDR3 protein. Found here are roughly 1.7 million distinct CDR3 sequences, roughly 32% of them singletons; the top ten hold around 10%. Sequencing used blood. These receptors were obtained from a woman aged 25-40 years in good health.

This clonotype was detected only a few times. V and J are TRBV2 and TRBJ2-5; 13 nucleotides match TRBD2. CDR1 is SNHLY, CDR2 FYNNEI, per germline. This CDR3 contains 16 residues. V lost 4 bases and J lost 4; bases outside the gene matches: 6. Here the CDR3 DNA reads TGTGCCAGCAGTGCCCCGACTAGCGGGGGGCCAGAGACCCAGTACTTC. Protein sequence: CASSAPTSGGPETQYF. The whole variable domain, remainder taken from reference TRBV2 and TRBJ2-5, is EPEVTQTPSHQVTQMGQEVILRCVPISNHLYFYWYRQILGQKVEFLVSFYNNEISEKSEIFDDQFSVERPDGSNFTLKIRSTKLEDSAMYFCASSAPTSGGPETQYFGPGTRLLVL.

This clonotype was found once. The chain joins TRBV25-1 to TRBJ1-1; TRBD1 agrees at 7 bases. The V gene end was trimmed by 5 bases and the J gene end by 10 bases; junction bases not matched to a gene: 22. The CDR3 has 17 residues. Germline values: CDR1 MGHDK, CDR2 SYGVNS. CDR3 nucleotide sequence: TGTGCCAGCAGTTCCGTGATGGGACAGTGGGAAAGTGGGCGAGCTTTCTTT. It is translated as CASSSVMGQWESGRAFF.

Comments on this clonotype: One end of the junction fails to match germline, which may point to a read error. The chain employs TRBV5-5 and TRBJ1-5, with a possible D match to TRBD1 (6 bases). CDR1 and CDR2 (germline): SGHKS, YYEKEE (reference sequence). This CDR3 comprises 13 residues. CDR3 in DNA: TGTGCCGGCAGCTTGGGGACACATCAGCCCCAGCATTTT. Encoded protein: CAGSLGTHQPQHF.

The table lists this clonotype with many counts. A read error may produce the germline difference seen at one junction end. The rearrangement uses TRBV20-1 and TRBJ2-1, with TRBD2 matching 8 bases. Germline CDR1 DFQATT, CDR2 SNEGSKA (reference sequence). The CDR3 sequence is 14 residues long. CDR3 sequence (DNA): TGCAGTGCAAGAGATAGCGGGAAATACAATGAGCAGTTCTTC. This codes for CSARDSGKYNEQFF.

CDR3 DNA sequence: TGCGCCAGCAGCTATGGGACTAGACTGTACTTC. Translation gives CASSYGTRLYF. This chain joins TRBV4-1 and TRBJ2-7, with 8 nucleotides matching TRBD2. Germline assignment: CDR1 MGHRA and CDR2 YSYEKL. The CDR3 is 11 residues long. V trimming: 5 bases; J trimming: 12 bases; junction bases outside the gene matches: 6.

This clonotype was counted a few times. Here the CDR3 reads CASRPPTPSNEQFF. As DNA, the CDR3 is TGTGCCAGCAGACCTCCGACCCCTTCCAATGAGCAGTTCTTC. The chain is built from TRBV6-2 or TRBV6-3 and TRBJ2-1; D remains ambiguous. Trimming shortened V by 6 bases and J by 6 bases, and 15 bases separated the two germline ends. The CDR3 loop spans 14 amino acids. The germline V gene encodes CDR1 MNHEY and CDR2 SVGEGT.

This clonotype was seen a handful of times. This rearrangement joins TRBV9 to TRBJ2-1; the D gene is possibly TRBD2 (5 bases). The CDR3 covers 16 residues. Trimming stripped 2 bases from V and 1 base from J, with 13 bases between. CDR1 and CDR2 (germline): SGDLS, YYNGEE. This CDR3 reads CASSVELDGSYNEQFF. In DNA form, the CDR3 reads TGTGCCAGCAGCGTCGAACTAGACGGATCCTACAATGAGCAGTTCTTC. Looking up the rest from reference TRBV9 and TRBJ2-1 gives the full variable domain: DSGVTQTPKHLITATGQRVTLRCSPRSGDLSVYWYQQSLDQGLQFLIQYYNGEERAKGNILERFSAQQFPDLHSELNLSSLELGDSALYFCASSVELDGSYNEQFFGPGTRLTVL.

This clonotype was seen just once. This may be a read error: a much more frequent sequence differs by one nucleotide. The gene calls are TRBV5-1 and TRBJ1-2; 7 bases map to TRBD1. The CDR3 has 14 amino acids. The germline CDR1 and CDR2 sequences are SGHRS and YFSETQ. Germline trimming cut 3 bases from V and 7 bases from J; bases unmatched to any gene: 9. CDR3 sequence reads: CASSSGTAAGGYTF. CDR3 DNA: TGCGCCAGCAGCTCGGGGACAGCGGCTGGTGGCTACACCTTC. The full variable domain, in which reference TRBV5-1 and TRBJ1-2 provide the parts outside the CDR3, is KAGVTQTPRYLIKTRGQQVTLSCSPISGHRSVSWYQQTPGQGLQFLFEYFSETQRNKGNFPGRFSGRQFSNSRSEMNVSTLELGDSALYLCASSSGTAAGGYTFGSGTRLTVV.

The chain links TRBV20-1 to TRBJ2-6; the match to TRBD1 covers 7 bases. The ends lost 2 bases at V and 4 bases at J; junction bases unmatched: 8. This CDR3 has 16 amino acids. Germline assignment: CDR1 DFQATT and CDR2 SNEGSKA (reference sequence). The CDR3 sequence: CSARKTGWGGANVLTF. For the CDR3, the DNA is TGCAGTGCTAGAAAGACAGGGTGGGGCGGGGCCAACGTCCTGACTTTC.

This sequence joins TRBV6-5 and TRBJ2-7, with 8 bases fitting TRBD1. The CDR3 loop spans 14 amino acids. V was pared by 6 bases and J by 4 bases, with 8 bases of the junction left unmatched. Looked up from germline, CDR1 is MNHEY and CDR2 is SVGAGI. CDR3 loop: CASSRTGYGYEQYF. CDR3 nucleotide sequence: TGTGCCAGCAGCCGGACAGGGTATGGTTACGAGCAGTACTTC.

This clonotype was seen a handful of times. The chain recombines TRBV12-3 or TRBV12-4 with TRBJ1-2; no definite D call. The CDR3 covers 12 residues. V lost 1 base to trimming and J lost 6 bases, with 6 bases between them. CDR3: CASSLVPHGYTF. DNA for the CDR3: TGTGCCAGCAGTTTAGTCCCCCATGGCTACACCTTC.

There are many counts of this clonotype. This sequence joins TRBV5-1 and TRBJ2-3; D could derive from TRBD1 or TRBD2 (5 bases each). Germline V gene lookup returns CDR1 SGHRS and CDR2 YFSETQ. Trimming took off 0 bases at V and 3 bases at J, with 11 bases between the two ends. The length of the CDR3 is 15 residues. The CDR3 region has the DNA TGCGCCAGCAGCTTGGTCGGGGCGAGGACAGATACGCAGTATTTT. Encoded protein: CASSLVGARTDTQYF.

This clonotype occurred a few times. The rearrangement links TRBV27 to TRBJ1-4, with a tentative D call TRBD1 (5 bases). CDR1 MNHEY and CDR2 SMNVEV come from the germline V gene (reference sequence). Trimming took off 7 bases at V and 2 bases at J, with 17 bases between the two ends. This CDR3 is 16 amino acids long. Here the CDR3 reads CASTNGGAPTNEKLFF. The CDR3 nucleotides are TGTGCCAGCACCAACGGAGGGGCACCGACTAATGAAAAACTGTTTTTT.

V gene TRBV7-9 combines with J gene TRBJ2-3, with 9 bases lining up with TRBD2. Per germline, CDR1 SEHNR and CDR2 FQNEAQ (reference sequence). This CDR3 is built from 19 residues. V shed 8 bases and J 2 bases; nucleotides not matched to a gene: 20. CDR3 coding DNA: TGTGCCAGCGGCTACGGACTAGCGACAGGTTCGACTTCCACAGATACGCAGTATTTT. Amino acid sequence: CASGYGLATGSTSTDTQYF.

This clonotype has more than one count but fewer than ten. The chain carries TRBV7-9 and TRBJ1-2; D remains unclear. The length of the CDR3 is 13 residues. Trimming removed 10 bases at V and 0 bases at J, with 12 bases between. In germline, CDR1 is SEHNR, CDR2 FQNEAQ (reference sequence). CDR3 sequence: CATALVSNYGYTF. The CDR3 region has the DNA TGTGCCACCGCGCTCGTCTCTAACTATGGCTACACCTTC.